This T cell receptor beta chain derives from a study of human T cells and chemical hapten exposure. As for the study in general: For sensitization, 2% DPC was applied to a 2 cm by 2 cm patch of upper inner arm skin.

The library tagged each cDNA molecule with unique molecular identifiers. In the source study's methods: With a range of roughly 23,224 to 690,600, the median per sample was about 87,000 TCRs. One entry per CDR3 protein results from TCRdb running MiXCR on the RACE reads. None of the V and J calls come from the authors' own analysis; TCRdb made them. This sample yields 80,000 to 100,000 distinct CDR3 sequences, of which more than 10% are seen a single time; 3.7% belongs to the top ten. Time point in this sample: patch test 3, about 24 weeks after DPC sensitization. Sample treatment: therapeutic diphenylcyclopropenone sensitization with weekly scalp DPC. The CDR3 consists of 14 residues. The trim removed 3 bases at V and 6 bases at J, leaving 5 bases unmatched. Germline CDR1 reads DFQATT; CDR2 reads SNEGSKA (reference sequence).

This material consisted of whole blood, taken in connection with sensitization to the hapten diphenylcyclopropenone (DPC). The gene calls are TRBV20-1 and TRBJ2-3; TRBD2 agrees at 11 bases. The TCR originated in a woman in her forties or fifties with alopecia areata. Some clones in this sample may be carry-over from other donors' samples. The CDR3 sequence: CSASTSGRGDTQYF. The CDR3 DNA reads TGCAGTGCTAGCACTAGCGGGAGAGGGGATACGCAGTATTTT.